A selection of T cell receptor beta chains follows, all from one sample in a study of blood T cells in healthy people across ages. TCRdb independently ran MiXCR on the 5' RACE reads; one entry per CDR3 protein. The sample contains about 1.4 million distinct CDR3 sequences, 55% to 75% of which appear only once. The sequenced sample consisted of blood. The source of these receptors is a man in his late teens or twenties in good health. The CDR3 runs from the conserved cysteine through the conserved F or W. A D gene is named only where the DNA matches it firmly. Only part of the rows carry a size: once, few, many, or a class if the clone is expanded.

length: 13; size: NA; V: TRBV15; J: TRBJ2-4; D: TRBD1; CDR3: CATSTDRGKTQYF; DNA: TGTGCCACCAGCACGGACAGGGGAAAAACTCAGTACTTC
length: 15; size: NA; V: TRBV6-2/TRBV6-3; J: TRBJ1-2; D: NA; CDR3: CASSYFGQLNYGYTF; DNA: TGTGCCAGCAGTTACTTCGGACAGTTGAACTATGGCTACACCTTC
length: 14; size: few; V: TRBV29-1; J: TRBJ2-7; D: TRBD1; CDR3: CSVMGQRNSYEQYF; DNA: TGCAGCGTTATGGGACAGCGTAACTCCTACGAGCAGTACTTC
length: 17; size: NA; V: TRBV4-1; J: TRBJ1-4; D: NA; CDR3: CASSQTPGRGSNEKLFF; DNA: TGCGCCAGCAGCCAAACCCCAGGTCGGGGGTCTAATGAAAAACTGTTTTTT
length: 15; size: few; V: TRBV27; J: TRBJ2-1; D: NA; CDR3: CASRLSTGTKRDQFF; DNA: TGTGCCAGCAGACTCTCGACCGGGACAAAACGCGACCAGTTCTTC
length: 17; size: once; V: TRBV5-1; J: TRBJ2-5; D: TRBD2; CDR3: CASRGRGAGEGQETQYF; DNA: TGCGCCAGCAGAGGACGCGGAGCGGGAGAGGGGCAAGAGACCCAGTACTTC
length: 15; size: few; V: TRBV4-1; J: TRBJ1-1; D: NA; CDR3: CASSLGGVGNTEAFF; DNA: TGCGCCAGCAGCCTAGGAGGGGTTGGGAACACTGAAGCTTTCTTT
length: 14; size: NA; V: TRBV18; J: TRBJ2-5; D: NA; CDR3: CASSPSNLGETQYF; DNA: TGTGCCAGCTCACCATCCAACTTGGGAGAGACCCAGTACTTC
length: 17; size: NA; V: TRBV6-1; J: TRBJ2-5; D: NA; CDR3: CASSDYASSGVGETQYF; DNA: TGTGCCAGCAGTGATTATGCCTCCTCAGGGGTTGGAGAGACCCAGTACTTC
length: 13; size: NA; V: TRBV6-1; J: TRBJ1-2; D: NA; CDR3: CASSDFRGGGYTF; DNA: TGTGCCAGCAGTGACTTCAGGGGTGGTGGCTACACCTTC
length: 14; size: once; V: TRBV7-7; J: TRBJ2-5; D: TRBD1; CDR3: CASSSDRSQETQYF; DNA: TGTGCTAGCAGCTCGGACAGGAGCCAAGAGACCCAGTACTTC
length: 14; size: NA; V: TRBV12-3/TRBV12-4; J: TRBJ2-3; D: TRBD2; CDR3: CAIRGEREADTQYF; DNA: TGTGCCATTCGGGGCGAGCGGGAGGCAGATACGCAGTATTTT
length: 16; size: NA; V: TRBV4-3; J: TRBJ1-6; D: NA; CDR3: CASSQDWHPGGSPLHF; DNA: TGCGCCAGCAGCCAAGATTGGCACCCAGGAGGTTCACCCCTCCACTTT
length: 15; size: NA; V: TRBV5-1; J: TRBJ2-7; D: TRBD1; CDR3: CASSLAITGVYEQYF; DNA: TGCGCCAGCAGCTTGGCCATAACAGGGGTCTACGAGCAGTACTTC
length: 14; size: NA; V: TRBV10-3; J: TRBJ1-2; D: NA; CDR3: CAISEGQVNYGYTF; DNA: TGTGCCATCAGTGAAGGTCAAGTGAACTATGGCTACACCTTC
length: 15; size: NA; V: TRBV7-9; J: TRBJ2-1; D: TRBD1; CDR3: CASSRMDRGYNEQFF; DNA: TGTGCCAGCAGCCGCATGGACAGGGGATACAATGAGCAGTTCTTC
length: 15; size: few; V: TRBV12-3/TRBV12-4; J: TRBJ2-5; D: NA; CDR3: CASSRAGALQETQYF; DNA: TGTGCCAGCAGTCGAGCAGGGGCCCTACAAGAGACCCAGTACTTC
length: 11; size: NA; V: TRBV2; J: TRBJ2-5; D: NA; CDR3: CASSDDETQYF; DNA: TGTGCCAGTAGTGACGACGAGACCCAGTACTTC
length: 11; size: few; V: TRBV29-1; J: TRBJ2-1; D: NA; CDR3: CSVERRREQFF; DNA: TGCAGCGTCGAGAGGAGGAGGGAGCAGTTCTTC
length: 14; size: NA; V: TRBV20-1; J: TRBJ1-5; D: NA; CDR3: CSARPQASNQPQHF; DNA: TGCAGTGCCCGTCCCCAGGCTAGCAATCAGCCCCAGCATTTT
length: 15; size: many; V: TRBV7-2; J: TRBJ1-5; D: NA; CDR3: CASSLTTAPNQPQHF; DNA: TGTGCCAGCAGCTTAACGACAGCTCCTAATCAGCCCCAGCATTTT
length: 17; size: once; V: TRBV12-3/TRBV12-4; J: TRBJ2-4; D: TRBD2; CDR3: CASSSPGTSGSRNEQYF; DNA: TGTGCCAGCAGTTCCCCTGGGACTAGCGGGAGTCGGAATGAGCAGTACTTC
length: 13; size: NA; V: TRBV7-9; J: TRBJ1-6; D: NA; CDR3: CASSRGGLTPLHF; DNA: TGTGCCAGCAGCCGAGGGGGTCTAACACCCCTCCACTTT
length: 19; size: NA; V: TRBV6-4; J: TRBJ2-3; D: TRBD2; CDR3: CASSDSITKAGLAGDTQYF; DNA: TGTGCCAGCAGTGACTCGATAACGAAGGCGGGACTAGCGGGAGATACGCAGTATTTT
length: 14; size: NA; V: TRBV11-3; J: TRBJ2-3; D: NA; CDR3: CASSLGPGLDTQYF; DNA: TGTGCCAGCAGCTTAGGCCCGGGACTAGATACGCAGTATTTT
length: 12; size: NA; V: TRBV6-2/TRBV6-3; J: TRBJ2-7; D: NA; CDR3: CASSSFDGEQYF; DNA: TGTGCCAGCAGTTCCTTTGATGGCGAGCAGTACTTC
length: 10; size: NA; V: TRBV29-1; J: TRBJ2-1; D: NA; CDR3: CSVGVGEQFF; DNA: TGCAGCGTTGGTGTTGGTGAGCAGTTCTTC
length: 12; size: NA; V: TRBV20-1; J: TRBJ1-5; D: NA; CDR3: CSAARGYQPQHF; DNA: TGCAGTGCTGCCCGGGGGTATCAGCCCCAGCATTTT
length: 15; size: NA; V: TRBV20-1; J: TRBJ1-2; D: NA; CDR3: CSLFPEGPGHYGYTF; DNA: TGCAGTTTGTTCCCGGAGGGGCCGGGGCACTATGGCTACACCTTC
length: 14; size: once; V: TRBV4-1; J: TRBJ2-1; D: NA; CDR3: CASSQDTRYNEQFF; DNA: TGCGCCAGCAGCCAAGATACCAGGTACAATGAGCAGTTCTTC
length: 14; size: NA; V: TRBV7-2; J: TRBJ2-1; D: NA; CDR3: CASSLGGAPYEQFF; DNA: TGTGCCAGCAGCTTAGGGGGGGCCCCCTACGAGCAGTTCTTC
length: 13; size: NA; V: TRBV25-1; J: TRBJ1-2; D: NA; CDR3: CASSKTGSYGYTF; DNA: TGTGCCAGCAGTAAGACAGGATCGTATGGCTACACCTTC
length: 16; size: NA; V: TRBV7-9; J: TRBJ2-1; D: NA; CDR3: CASSLGLGQGHNEQFF; DNA: TGTGCCAGCAGCTTAGGTCTGGGCCAGGGTCACAATGAGCAGTTCTTC
length: 14; size: NA; V: TRBV4-1; J: TRBJ2-3; D: TRBD2; CDR3: CASSQGGSRGAQYF; DNA: TGCGCCAGCAGCCAAGGGGGTTCGCGGGGGGCTCAGTATTTT
length: 18; size: NA; V: TRBV7-9; J: TRBJ1-2; D: NA; CDR3: CASSGIPGQGNKNYGYTF; DNA: TGTGCCAGCAGCGGGATACCTGGACAAGGGAATAAAAACTATGGCTACACCTTC
length: 14; size: NA; V: TRBV20-1; J: TRBJ2-7; D: TRBD1; CDR3: CSARGDRGPYEQYF; DNA: TGCAGTGCTAGGGGGGACAGGGGGCCCTACGAGCAGTACTTC
length: 13; size: few; V: TRBV29-1; J: TRBJ1-1; D: NA; CDR3: CSVVRRGNTEAFF; DNA: TGCAGCGTTGTAAGGCGGGGGAACACTGAAGCTTTCTTT
length: 12; size: NA; V: TRBV29-1; J: TRBJ2-7; D: NA; CDR3: CSVVENTYEQYF; DNA: TGCAGCGTTGTGGAAAATACCTACGAGCAGTACTTC
length: 15; size: few; V: TRBV5-1; J: TRBJ2-5; D: NA; CDR3: CASSLGGSRQETQYF; DNA: TGCGCCAGCAGCTTGGGAGGGAGTCGGCAAGAGACCCAGTACTTC
length: 12; size: NA; V: TRBV6-6; J: TRBJ2-7; D: NA; CDR3: CASSYNHNEQYF; DNA: TGTGCCAGCAGTTATAATCACAACGAGCAGTACTTC
length: 17; size: NA; V: TRBV12-5; J: TRBJ1-4; D: NA; CDR3: CASGLAPALGGGEKLFF; DNA: TGTGCTAGTGGTTTGGCCCCGGCCCTAGGAGGAGGTGAAAAACTGTTTTTT
length: 15; size: NA; V: TRBV5-1; J: TRBJ2-1; D: NA; CDR3: CASSSGLAHPNEQFF; DNA: TGCGCCAGCAGCTCGGGGCTAGCGCATCCCAATGAGCAGTTCTTC
length: 13; size: NA; V: TRBV29-1; J: TRBJ1-2; D: TRBD1; CDR3: CSVRTTGVGGYTF; DNA: TGCAGCGTCAGAACGACAGGGGTAGGGGGCTACACCTTC
length: 15; size: NA; V: TRBV5-6; J: TRBJ1-2; D: NA; CDR3: CASSLVRGPNYGYTF; DNA: TGTGCCAGCAGCTTGGTTAGGGGACCCAACTATGGCTACACCTTC
length: 15; size: NA; V: TRBV12-3/TRBV12-4; J: TRBJ1-4; D: NA; CDR3: CASSSSQGPNEKLFF; DNA: TGTGCCAGCAGTTCCTCCCAGGGCCCCAATGAAAAACTGTTTTTT
length: 15; size: NA; V: TRBV15; J: TRBJ2-7; D: NA; CDR3: CATSKTGTTADEQYF; DNA: TGTGCCACCAGCAAAACCGGGACGACCGCTGACGAGCAGTACTTC
length: 14; size: few; V: TRBV4-1; J: TRBJ2-1; D: TRBD1; CDR3: CASSYQTGVNEQFF; DNA: TGCGCCAGCAGCTACCAGACAGGGGTCAATGAGCAGTTCTTC
length: 14; size: NA; V: TRBV4-2; J: TRBJ2-7; D: TRBD1; CDR3: CASSHPGQYTEQYF; DNA: TGTGCCAGCAGCCACCCGGGACAGTATACGGAGCAGTACTTC
length: 13; size: NA; V: TRBV6-1; J: TRBJ2-7; D: TRBD1; CDR3: CVSSDRGPYEQYF; DNA: TGTGTCAGCAGTGACAGGGGGCCCTACGAGCAGTACTTC
length: 16; size: NA; V: TRBV14; J: TRBJ2-1; D: TRBD2; CDR3: CASSQPGRALYNEQFF; DNA: TGTGCCAGCAGCCAGCCCGGGAGGGCCCTCTACAATGAGCAGTTCTTC
length: 15; size: few; V: TRBV7-2; J: TRBJ1-4; D: TRBD1; CDR3: CASSTGTGVVEKLFF; DNA: TGTGCCAGCAGCACCGGGACAGGGGTGGTAGAAAAACTGTTTTTT
length: 17; size: NA; V: TRBV4-3; J: TRBJ2-3; D: TRBD2; CDR3: CASSQDMASGGSHTQYF; DNA: TGCGCCAGCAGCCAAGATATGGCTAGCGGGGGGTCTCATACGCAGTATTTT
length: 13; size: few; V: TRBV20-1; J: TRBJ1-2; D: NA; CDR3: CSARDLDNYGYTF; DNA: TGCAGTGCTAGAGATCTTGATAACTATGGCTACACCTTC
length: 15; size: few; V: TRBV29-1; J: TRBJ2-7; D: TRBD1; CDR3: CSVLGTGVSAYEQYF; DNA: TGCAGCGTCCTCGGGACAGGGGTTTCGGCCTACGAGCAGTACTTC
length: 17; size: NA; V: TRBV4-1; J: TRBJ2-7; D: TRBD1; CDR3: CASSQSGQAPSNYEQYF; DNA: TGCGCCAGCAGCCAATCAGGACAGGCGCCCTCGAATTACGAGCAGTACTTC
length: 13; size: NA; V: TRBV29-1; J: TRBJ2-7; D: TRBD2; CDR3: CSAGAGGPHEQYF; DNA: TGCAGCGCTGGAGCGGGAGGGCCCCACGAGCAGTACTTC
length: 17; size: NA; V: TRBV9; J: TRBJ1-4; D: NA; CDR3: CASSPDGAPATNEKLFF; DNA: TGTGCCAGCAGCCCCGATGGGGCACCAGCAACTAATGAAAAACTGTTTTTT
length: 12; size: NA; V: TRBV6-5; J: TRBJ1-2; D: NA; CDR3: CASSYGGEGYTF; DNA: TGTGCCAGCAGTTACGGTGGGGAGGGCTACACCTTC